Sequencing of this T cell receptor beta chain was carried out in a study of shared clonotypes between healthy human individuals. In the study overall: Researchers drew samples from two women and a few men aged 18 to 49.

Study observations and caveats: Among donors, clonotype sharing was expected to be affected by sequencing depth. Sharing across four donors was highest in naive CD4 (around 5%) and lowest in memory CD8 (roughly 0.4%). Estimated clonotype richness was generally higher in naive than memory subsets.

The CDR3 spans 12 residues. Germline V gene lookup returns CDR1 MNHNY and CDR2 SVGAGI (reference sequence). Trimming took 4 bases from V and 1 from J, leaving 5 bases between them. Only CD45RO-negative cells positively selected for CCR7 counted as naive CD8 cells, so terminally differentiated effector memory CD45RA+ cells were excluded. The method was immunoSEQ multiplex PCR; TCRdb's version includes in-frame clones alone and lacks a portion of them. In the table there are 1.5 million to 2.5 million clones, 85% to 95% of which are singletons. Points on this clone: Its antigen is not identified. Other DNA sequences in the sample encode the same CDR3.

The genes are TRBV6-6 and TRBJ2-7; D unclear. Sequenced material: naive CD8+ T cells sorted from blood. The clonotype was recovered from a man aged 18 to 29 in good health. CDR3 residues: CASSSTSYEQYF. As DNA, the CDR3 is TGTGCCAGCAGTTCGACTTCCTACGAGCAGTACTTC.